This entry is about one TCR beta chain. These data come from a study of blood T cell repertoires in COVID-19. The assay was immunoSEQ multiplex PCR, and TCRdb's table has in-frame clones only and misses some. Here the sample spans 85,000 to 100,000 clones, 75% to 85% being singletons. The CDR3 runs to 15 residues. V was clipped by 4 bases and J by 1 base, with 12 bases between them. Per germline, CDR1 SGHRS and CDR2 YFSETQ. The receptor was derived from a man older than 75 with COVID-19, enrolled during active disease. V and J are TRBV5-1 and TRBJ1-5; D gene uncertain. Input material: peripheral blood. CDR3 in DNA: TGCGCCAGCAGCCTATCAGGTGCAAGCAATCAGCCCCAGCATTTT. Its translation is CASSLSGASNQPQHF.